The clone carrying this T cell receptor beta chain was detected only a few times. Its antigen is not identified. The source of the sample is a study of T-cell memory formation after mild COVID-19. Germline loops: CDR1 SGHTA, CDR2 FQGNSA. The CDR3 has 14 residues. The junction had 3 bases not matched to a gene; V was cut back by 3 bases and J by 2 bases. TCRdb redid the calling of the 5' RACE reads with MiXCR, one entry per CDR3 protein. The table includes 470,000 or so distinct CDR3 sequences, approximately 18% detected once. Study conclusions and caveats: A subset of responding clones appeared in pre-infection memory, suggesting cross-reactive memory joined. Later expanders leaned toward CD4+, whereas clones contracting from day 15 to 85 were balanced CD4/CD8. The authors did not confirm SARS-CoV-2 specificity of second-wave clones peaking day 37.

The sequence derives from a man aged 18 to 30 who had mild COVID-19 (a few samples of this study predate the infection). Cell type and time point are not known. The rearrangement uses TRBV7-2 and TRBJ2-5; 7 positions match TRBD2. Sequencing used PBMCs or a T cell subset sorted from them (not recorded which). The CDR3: CASSFQAGQETQYF. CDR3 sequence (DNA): TGTGCCAGCAGCTTTCAAGCGGGGCAAGAGACCCAGTACTTC.